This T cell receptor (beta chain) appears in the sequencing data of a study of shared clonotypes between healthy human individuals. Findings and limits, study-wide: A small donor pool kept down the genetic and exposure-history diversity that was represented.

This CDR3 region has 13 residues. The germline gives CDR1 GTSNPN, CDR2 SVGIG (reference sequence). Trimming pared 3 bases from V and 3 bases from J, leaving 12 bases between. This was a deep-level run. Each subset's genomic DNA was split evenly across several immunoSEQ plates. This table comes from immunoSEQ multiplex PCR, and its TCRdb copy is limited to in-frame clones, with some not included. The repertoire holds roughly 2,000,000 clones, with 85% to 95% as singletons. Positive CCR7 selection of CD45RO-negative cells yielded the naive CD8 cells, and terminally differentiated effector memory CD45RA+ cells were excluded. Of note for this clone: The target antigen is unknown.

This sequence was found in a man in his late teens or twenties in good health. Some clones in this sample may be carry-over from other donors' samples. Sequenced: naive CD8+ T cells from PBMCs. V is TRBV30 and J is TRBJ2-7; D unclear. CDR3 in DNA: TGTGCCTGGAGCTTCGGCGGTAGCTACGAGCAGTACTTC. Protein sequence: CAWSFGGSYEQYF.